This passage covers 14 T cell receptor beta chains from one sample sequenced in a study of T cell repertoires in ileal Crohn's disease. Documented time point: neoterminal ileum biopsy at postoperative endoscopy, about 6 months after surgery. Libraries were prepared by immunoSEQ multiplex PCR; TCRdb keeps only in-frame clonotypes and omits some of them. This sample's table reports about 67 clones. Input material: ileal tissue. These receptors were taken from an adult with Crohn's disease.

The V call is TRBV11-2, the J call TRBJ1-4, with a possible D match to TRBD1 (6 bases). Germline assignment: CDR1 SGHAT and CDR2 FQNNGV. The CDR3 runs to 17 residues. V was trimmed by 2 bases and J by 6 bases, leaving 19 bases between them. Written as DNA, the CDR3 is TGTGCCAGCAGCTTATGGCAGGGGCTAGGCGGTGATGAAAAACTGTTTTTT. Protein: CASSLWQGLGGDEKLFF.

The chain combines TRBV27 with TRBJ2-3, with no clear D. Germline CDR1 reads MNHEY; CDR2 reads SMNVEV (reference sequence). The CDR3 runs to 14 residues. V was trimmed by 5 bases and J by 0 bases, leaving 9 bases between them. The CDR3, as DNA: TGTGCCAGCAGTGCCGACATAAGCACAGATACGCAGTATTTT. This encodes CASSADISTDTQYF.

J is TRBJ2-5 and V is TRBV18; 7 nucleotides agree with TRBD1. The CDR3 extends over 13 amino acids. After removal of 8 bases from V and 1 base from J, the junction contained 4 bases not matched to a gene. Germline lookup yields CDR1 KGHSH and CDR2 LQKENI. As DNA, the CDR3 is TGTGCCAGCGGACAGGAACTCCAAGAGACCCAGTACTTC. It is translated as CASGQELQETQYF.

Concerning this clone: The junction differs from germline at one of its ends, possibly a read error. This sequence joins TRBV7-8 and TRBJ2-1; no reliable D call. Germline V gene data show CDR1 as SGHVS and CDR2 as FQNEAQ. CDR3 length: 13 residues. CDR3 nucleotides: TGTGCCAGCAGCCCCGGAACCTACGATGAGCAGTTCTTC. Its translation: CASSPGTYDEQFF.

V gene TRBV2 combines with J gene TRBJ2-1; D not certain. CDR3 size: 12 residues. V lost 8 bases and J lost 4, with 9 bases in between. Germline V gene lookup returns CDR1 SNHLY and CDR2 FYNNEI. The chain's CDR3 is CASRAEYNEQFF. The CDR3 DNA is TGTGCCAGCCGGGCGGAGTACAATGAGCAGTTCTTC.

This rearrangement joins TRBV19 to TRBJ2-2; 10 nucleotides align to TRBD2. Germline lookup yields CDR1 LNHDA and CDR2 SQIVND (reference sequence). This CDR3 is 18 amino acids long. V gave up 4 bases and J gave up 1 base; unmatched junction bases: 9. The CDR3 region has the DNA TGTGCCAGTAGTAGAATTGGACTAGCGGAGAGGAACACCGGGGAGCTGTTTTTT. This translates into CASSRIGLAERNTGELFF.

This chain connects TRBV11-1 to TRBJ2-1, with 7 nucleotides matching TRBD2. CDR1 and CDR2 from the germline V gene are SGHAT and FQDESV (reference sequence). The CDR3 is 14 amino acids. The ends lost 5 bases at V and 3 bases at J; junction bases unmatched: 4. Written as DNA, the CDR3 is TGTGCCAGCAGCCCCCGGACTAGCTACAATGAGCAGTTCTTC. Its translation is CASSPRTSYNEQFF.

Written as DNA, the CDR3 is TGTGCCAGCAGCGCGCGACTAGCGGGAGATCCAGAGACCCAGTACTTC. Its translation is CASSARLAGDPETQYF. This chain joins TRBV21-1 and TRBJ2-5; the D call TRBD2 from the table was never checked on the DNA. TRBV21-1 represents a pseudogene. The CDR3 runs to 16 residues.

The chain couples TRBV19 to TRBJ2-6; D not resolved. The V end was cut by 4 bases, the J end by 5 bases, with 15 bases between. CDR1 and CDR2 from the germline V gene are LNHDA and SQIVND (reference sequence). This CDR3 contains 16 residues. Here the CDR3 reads CASSTKSQSRANVLTF. CDR3 in DNA: TGTGCCAGTAGTACCAAATCACAAAGTCGGGCCAACGTCCTGACTTTC.

The chain employs TRBV6-4 and TRBJ2-2; TRBD2 agrees at 13 bases. V lost 4 bases, J lost 4 bases, and 0 bases stayed unmatched. Germline CDR1 MRHNA, CDR2 SNTAGT. This CDR3 has 15 amino acids. The DNA for the CDR3 is TGTGCCAGCAGTGGGACTAGCGGGAGCACCGGGGAGCTGTTTTTT. It is translated as CASSGTSGSTGELFF.

The sample holds one count of this clone. This chain uses TRBV2 with TRBJ2-5; D is perhaps TRBD1 (5 bases). Per germline, CDR1 SNHLY and CDR2 FYNNEI. The V end was cut by 4 bases, the J end by 4 bases, with 16 bases between. The CDR3 is 15 amino acids. The CDR3 bases are TGTGCCAGCAGTGCAGGACAAAGGGGCTTAGAGACCCAGTACTTC. Protein: CASSAGQRGLETQYF.

J is TRBJ2-6 and V is TRBV7-7; D remains unclear. The CDR3 spans 16 residues. Trimming stripped 5 bases from V and 5 bases from J, with 16 bases between. Germline V gene sequence: CDR1 SSHAT, CDR2 FNYEAQ (reference sequence). The DNA of the CDR3 is TGTGCCAGCAGCGGGCTGCCACAAAGTCGGGCCAACGTCCTGACTTTC. Protein: CASSGLPQSRANVLTF.

This clone has only one observation. The chain employs TRBV6-4 and TRBJ1-5; D is unclear. Germline loops: CDR1 MRHNA, CDR2 SNTAGT. Trimming removed 3 bases from V and 5 bases from J, with 11 bases in between. The CDR3 consists of 14 residues. The CDR3 region has the DNA TGTGCCAGCAGTGAGCAAGTTGTGGATCAGCCCCAGCATTTT. The encoded protein is CASSEQVVDQPQHF.

The table lists this clone with a few counts. For the CDR3, the DNA is TGCGCCAGCAGCAGCCGGGCCGGGGGGGTGCCCCACGAGCAGTACTTC. Its protein is CASSSRAGGVPHEQYF. J is TRBJ2-7 and V is TRBV5-1; 8 nucleotides agree with TRBD2. Trimming at V came to 4 bases and at J to 5 bases, leaving 14 bases not matched to a gene. Germline lookup yields CDR1 SGHRS and CDR2 YFSETQ. The CDR3 runs to 16 residues.